These 24 T cell receptor beta chains originate from one sample sequenced in a study of memory CD4+ T cells and cytomegalovirus serostatus. TCRdb's copy holds only in-frame clones and misses some; the assay was immunoSEQ multiplex PCR. The data show roughly 84,000 clones, around 80% seen once. The sort gate was single viable CD3+CD4+CD8-CD45RO+ cells for memory CD4+ T cells. Sample: memory CD4+ T cells from blood. The source of these receptors is an adult in good health and CMV-seronegative.

The chain has TRBV5-4 and TRBJ1-2, with TRBD1 matching over 9 bases. In germline, CDR1 is SGHNT, CDR2 YYREEE (reference sequence). The CDR3 extends over 15 amino acids. With V trimmed by 4 bases and J by 4 bases, 8 bases remained unmatched. The CDR3 region has the DNA TGTGCCAGCAGCACCTTGACAGGGGGTGGCTATGGCTACACCTTC. This encodes CASSTLTGGGYGYTF.

V usage is TRBV10-3 and J usage is TRBJ1-1; D remains ambiguous. This CDR3 spans 16 amino acids. Germline-derived CDR1 and CDR2 are ENHRY and SYGVKD. V was clipped by 3 bases and J by 0 bases, with 14 bases between them. The CDR3 DNA sequence: TGTGCCATCAGTGATGATGCGTTTACCATGAACACTGAAGCTTTCTTT. Encoded protein: CAISDDAFTMNTEAFF.

The J gene is TRBJ2-7, the V gene TRBV7-2; D might be TRBD2 (6 bases). This CDR3 is 16 amino acids long. Per the germline V gene, CDR1 is SGHTA and CDR2 is FQGNSA. Trimming left V 1 base short and J 3 bases short, with 16 bases between. CDR3 nucleotide sequence: TGTGCCAGCAGCTTAGGGGTGGACACGGGACTCTACGAGCAGTACTTC. Translated, it gives CASSLGVDTGLYEQYF.

This clone occurred a few times. This sample includes further DNA sequences coding for the same CDR3. This chain connects TRBV4-2 to TRBJ1-2, with D unclear. The CDR3 runs to 13 residues. Looked up from germline, CDR1 is LGHNA and CDR2 is YNFKEQ. The germline V and J ends were trimmed by 3 bases and 0 bases, with 5 bases remaining between them. The CDR3 nucleotides read TGTGCCAGCAGCCAGGGGACTAACTATGGCTACACCTTC. It specifies CASSQGTNYGYTF.

This chain joins TRBV30 and TRBJ2-2, with 11 bases that match TRBD1. The germline V gene has CDR1 GTSNPN and CDR2 SVGIG (reference sequence). V lost 8 bases to trimming and J lost 4 bases; unmatched junction nucleotides: 3. The CDR3 has 13 amino acids. In nucleotides, the CDR3 is TGTGCCGGTGGGACAGGGGGCACCGGGGAGCTGTTTTTT. Its translation is CAGGTGGTGELFF.

V gene TRBV6-5 combines with J gene TRBJ1-2, with 7 bases that match TRBD1. Trimming took 6 bases from V and 5 from J; bases not matched to a gene: 12. The CDR3 is 15 residues long. Germline lookup yields CDR1 MNHEY and CDR2 SVGAGI. Written as DNA, the CDR3 is TGTGCCAGCAGCCCCGTCGGCAGGGGGTCATATGGCTACACCTTC. This codes for CASSPVGRGSYGYTF.

This clone appeared a few times. An end of the junction does not agree with germline; a read error may underlie this. The rearrangement joins TRBV7-7 to TRBJ1-1; D is undetermined. Germline V gene sequence: CDR1 SSHAT, CDR2 FNYEAQ (reference sequence). The CDR3 consists of 13 residues. CDR3 sequence reads: CASSLVLNTEAFF. DNA for the CDR3: TGTGCTAGCAGCTTAGTACTGAACACTGAAGCTTTCTTT.

The rearrangement uses TRBV2 and TRBJ1-1; no firm D call. V shed 4 bases and J shed 11 bases, with 11 bases lying between them. The CDR3 is 11 residues long. Germline V gene lookup returns CDR1 SNHLY and CDR2 FYNNEI. The CDR3 here is CASSGALSAFF. For the CDR3, the DNA is TGTGCCAGCAGTGGGGCCCTGAGTGCTTTCTTT.

The chain links TRBV6-5 to TRBJ1-1; D possibly corresponds to TRBD1 (5 bases). Germline V gene lookup returns CDR1 MNHEY and CDR2 SVGAGI. This CDR3 is 16 amino acids long. The V end was cut by 0 bases, the J end by 0 bases, with 11 bases between. The CDR3 DNA sequence: TGTGCCAGCAGTTACTCGAAGGCAGGGCTGAACACTGAAGCTTTCTTT. Its translation: CASSYSKAGLNTEAFF.

The chain uses TRBV10-3 and TRBJ1-6, with 9 bases aligning to TRBD1. Germline CDR1 and CDR2: ENHRY and SYGVKD. V shed 11 bases and J 7 bases; nucleotides not matched to a gene: 12. The CDR3 runs to 15 residues. CDR3 protein: CASQDIGTGNSPLHF. DNA of the CDR3: TGTGCCTCTCAAGATATCGGGACAGGGAATTCACCCCTCCACTTT.

This sequence joins TRBV4-3 and TRBJ1-5, with a possible D match to TRBD1 (6 bases). Trimming shortened V by 0 bases and J by 7 bases, and 13 bases separated the two germline ends. The CDR3 is made up of 15 amino acids. Germline V gives CDR1 LGHNA, CDR2 YSLEER. This CDR3 reads CASSQDRGGLQPQHF. The CDR3 DNA follows: TGCGCCAGCAGCCAAGATAGGGGGGGCCTACAGCCCCAGCATTTT.

J is TRBJ1-4 and V is TRBV5-4; 8 positions agree with TRBD1. Per the germline V gene, CDR1 is SGHNT and CDR2 is YYREEE (reference sequence). V lost 2 bases, J lost 6 bases, and 3 bases stayed unmatched. The length of the CDR3 is 14 residues. CDR3 bases: TGTGCCAGCAGCTTCACAGGGGGGGATGAAAAACTGTTTTTT. Protein product: CASSFTGGDEKLFF.

V and J are TRBV30 and TRBJ1-6; 7 nucleotides align to TRBD1. CDR1 and CDR2 (germline): GTSNPN, SVGIG (reference sequence). The junction had 8 bases not matched to a gene; V was cut back by 5 bases and J by 7 bases. CDR3 length equals 14 residues. CDR3: CAWGPTGLNSPLHF. CDR3 DNA: TGTGCCTGGGGACCGACAGGGTTAAATTCACCCCTCCACTTT.

This clone appeared once. The chain links TRBV5-4 to TRBJ2-7, with D unclear. The germline V gene encodes CDR1 SGHNT and CDR2 YYREEE (reference sequence). Trimming cost V 0 bases and J 2 bases, with 9 bases left between them. This CDR3 region has 14 residues. CDR3 protein: CASSLAPTTYEQYF. CDR3 DNA: TGTGCCAGCAGCTTGGCTCCCACAACCTACGAGCAGTACTTC.

The genes are TRBV28 and TRBJ2-7; D gene ambiguous. V was shortened by 2 bases and J by 6 bases, with 14 bases between the two germline ends. Germline loops: CDR1 MDHEN, CDR2 SYDVKM. The CDR3 has 14 amino acids. The DNA for the CDR3 is TGTGCCAGCAGTTTAATAAAGGGTACGGGCGAGCAGTACTTC. This sequence encodes CASSLIKGTGEQYF.

The chain uses TRBV5-4 and TRBJ2-6; the D call may be TRBD1 or TRBD2 (5 bases each). Trimming took off 0 bases at V and 2 bases at J, with 6 bases between the two ends. The V gene's germline CDR1 is SGHNT and CDR2 YYREEE (reference sequence). The CDR3 covers 15 residues. CDR3 sequence (DNA): TGTGCCAGCAGCTTGGGAGGGGCTGGGGCCAACGTCCTGACTTTC. This sequence encodes CASSLGGAGANVLTF. Full variable domain (outside the CDR3, taken from reference TRBV5-4 and TRBJ2-6): ETGVTQSPTHLIKTRGQQVTLRCSSQSGHNTVSWYQQALGQGPQFIFQYYREEENGRGNFPPRFSGLQFPNYSSELNVNALELDDSALYLCASSLGGAGANVLTFGAGSRLTVL.

The rearrangement joins TRBV5-1 to TRBJ2-7; 7 bases map to TRBD1. Germline loops: CDR1 SGHRS, CDR2 YFSETQ. V lost 3 bases and J lost 3; bases outside the gene matches: 6. This CDR3 has 14 residues. Here the CDR3 DNA reads TGCGCCAGCAGCTCAGTGGGACAGTTCTACGAGCAGTACTTC. Amino acids: CASSSVGQFYEQYF.

This chain uses TRBV7-9 with TRBJ1-2; D unresolved. The length of the CDR3 is 12 residues. The V and J ends lost 1 base and 8 bases respectively, with 8 bases between them. The V gene's germline CDR1 is SEHNR and CDR2 FQNEAQ (reference sequence). The CDR3 loop is CASSLEGWGYTF. CDR3 bases: TGTGCCAGCAGCTTAGAGGGTTGGGGCTACACCTTC. The full variable domain, its missing parts supplied by reference TRBV7-9 and TRBJ1-2, is DTGVSQNPRHKITKRGQNVTFRCDPISEHNRLYWYRQTLGQGPEFLTYFQNEAQLEKSRLLSDRFSAERPKGSFSTLEIQRTEQGDSAMYLCASSLEGWGYTFGSGTRLTVV.

For this clone: Other DNA sequences from this sample encode an identical CDR3 as well. The V and J genes are TRBV30 and TRBJ2-3, with a tentative D call TRBD1 (6 bases). V lost 4 bases and J 6 bases, leaving 8 bases between the germline ends. This CDR3 comprises 11 residues. Germline V gene sequence: CDR1 GTSNPN, CDR2 SVGIG (reference sequence). CDR3 in DNA: TGTGCCTGGACAGGGGCGGATACGCAGTATTTT. As protein: CAWTGADTQYF.

The V call is TRBV6-4, the J call TRBJ2-2; possibly TRBD1 for D (6 bases). Trimming cost V 6 bases and J 5 bases, with 10 bases left between them. Germline lookup yields CDR1 MRHNA and CDR2 SNTAGT. The CDR3 is made up of 13 amino acids. The DNA of the CDR3 is TGTGCCAGCAGCGGGACACTTACCGGGGAGCTGTTTTTT. Translated, it gives CASSGTLTGELFF.

This chain joins TRBV7-8 and TRBJ2-2, with 12 bases that match TRBD2. The ends lost 4 bases at V and 7 bases at J; junction bases unmatched: 7. Germline-derived CDR1 and CDR2 are SGHVS and FQNEAQ. There are 16 residues in the CDR3. In nucleotides, the CDR3 is TGTGCCAGCAGCTACCTAGCGGGGGGGAATGGCGGGGAGCTGTTTTTT. It is translated as CASSYLAGGNGGELFF.

V usage is TRBV2 and J usage is TRBJ1-2, with 8 bases identical to TRBD1. The CDR3 runs to 12 residues. The germline V gene has CDR1 SNHLY and CDR2 FYNNEI. With V trimmed by 6 bases and J by 8 bases, 5 bases remained unmatched. CDR3 DNA sequence: TGTGCCAGCAGAGAGGACAGGGAAGGCTACACCTTC. It translates to CASREDREGYTF.

The chain couples TRBV7-9 to TRBJ1-6, with D unresolved. Germline V gene lookup returns CDR1 SEHNR and CDR2 FQNEAQ (reference sequence). Trimming shortened V by 5 bases and J by 10 bases, and 18 bases separated the two germline ends. The CDR3 is 15 residues long. CDR3 protein: CASSETPLAGSPLHF. As DNA, the CDR3 is TGTGCCAGCAGCGAGACGCCCCTGGCAGGATCACCCCTCCACTTT.

The rearrangement links TRBV4-1 to TRBJ1-1; 7 bases fit TRBD1. This CDR3 has 15 residues. The J segment lost 0 bases and the V segment lost 0 bases, leaving 1 base of the junction unmatched. Germline CDR1 reads MGHRA; CDR2 reads YSYEKL. The CDR3 loop is CASSQEGTVNTEAFF. The CDR3 region has the DNA TGCGCCAGCAGCCAAGAAGGGACAGTGAACACTGAAGCTTTCTTT.